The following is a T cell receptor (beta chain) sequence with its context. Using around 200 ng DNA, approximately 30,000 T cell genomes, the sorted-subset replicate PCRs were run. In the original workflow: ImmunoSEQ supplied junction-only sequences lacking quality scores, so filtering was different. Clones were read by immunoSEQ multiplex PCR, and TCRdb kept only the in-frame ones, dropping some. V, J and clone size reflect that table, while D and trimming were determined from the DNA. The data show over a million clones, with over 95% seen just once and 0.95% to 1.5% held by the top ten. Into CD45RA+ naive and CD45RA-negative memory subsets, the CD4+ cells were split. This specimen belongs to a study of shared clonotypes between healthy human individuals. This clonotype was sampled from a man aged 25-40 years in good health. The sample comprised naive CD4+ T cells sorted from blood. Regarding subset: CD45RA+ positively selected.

This chain's CDR3 is CASRGQGPNQPQHF. The CDR3, as DNA: TGTGCCAGCAGGGGACAGGGACCCAATCAGCCCCAGCATTTT. The chain recombines TRBV6-5 with TRBJ1-5, with TRBD1 identical over 9 bases. V trimming: 6 bases; J trimming: 3 bases; junction bases outside the gene matches: 3. CDR3 length: 14 amino acids. Germline-derived CDR1 and CDR2 are MNHEY and SVGAGI.